This is a list of T cell receptor beta chains from one sample in a study of cytomegalovirus exposure and HLA in healthy donors. The table came from immunoSEQ multiplex PCR; TCRdb's copy has only in-frame clones and leaves some out. There are approximately 130,000 clones in the sample; approximately 72% occur only once, and under 9.5% lies in the top ten. The sequenced material came from PBMCs. The origin of the receptors is a woman aged 50 to 60 in good health and CMV-seropositive. The CDR3 runs from the conserved cysteine through the conserved F or W. The order of the fields is V gene, CDR3 length, clone size, J gene, D gene, CDR3 DNA, CDR3 protein. The D gene is left open where the match is weak. Clone size is not always given. Where it is, it says once, few, many or a class for expanded clones.

V: TRBV7-8
length: 15
size: -
J: TRBJ1-1
D: -
DNA: TGTGCCAGCAGCCTGCGTCCCTTGAGGAGCACTGAAGCTTTCTTT
CDR3: CASSLRPLRSTEAFF

V: TRBV6-5
length: 15
size: -
J: TRBJ2-7
D: -
DNA: TGTGCCAGCAGTATAGCGTCAGGTGCCGATTACGAGCAGTACTTC
CDR3: CASSIASGADYEQYF

V: TRBV4-3
length: 14
size: -
J: TRBJ2-5
D: -
DNA: TGCGCCAGCAGCCCAACGACTCCGGGGGAGACCCAGTACTTC
CDR3: CASSPTTPGETQYF

V: TRBV2
length: 14
size: -
J: TRBJ2-5
D: -
DNA: TGTGCCAGCAGTGAACAGGGTGGGCAAGAGACCCAGTACTTC
CDR3: CASSEQGGQETQYF

V: TRBV18
length: 18
size: once
J: TRBJ2-6
D: -
DNA: TGTGCCAGCTCATGGATAGCCCCCGTTAGCGAGGGGGCCAACGTCCTGACTTTC
CDR3: CASSWIAPVSEGANVLTF

V: TRBV6-1
length: 14
size: -
J: TRBJ1-5
D: -
DNA: TGTGCCAGCAGTGAAGGACAGAAAAATCAGCCCCAGCATTTT
CDR3: CASSEGQKNQPQHF

V: TRBV7-3
length: 15
size: -
J: TRBJ2-5
D: TRBD2
DNA: TGTGCCAGCAGCCTTAGCGGGGGGGCCGGAGAGACCCAGTACTTC
CDR3: CASSLSGGAGETQYF

V: TRBV7-9
length: 14
size: few
J: TRBJ2-4
D: -
DNA: TGTGCCAGCAGCTTAGATGCGGCCAAAAACATTCAGTACTTC
CDR3: CASSLDAAKNIQYF

V: TRBV6-1
length: 15
size: -
J: TRBJ1-4
D: -
DNA: TGTGCCAGCAGGGGAGGGGGGGCTGTAAATGAAAAACTGTTTTTT
CDR3: CASRGGGAVNEKLFF

V: TRBV18
length: 17
size: few
J: TRBJ2-1
D: -
DNA: TGTGCCAGCTCACCCCCCTCCGTGGGAGGGACACTGAATGAGCAGTTCTTC
CDR3: CASSPPSVGGTLNEQFF

V: TRBV21-1
length: 12
size: -
J: TRBJ2-1
D: -
DNA: TGTGCCAGCAGTCCCAGCGGAAATGAGCAGTTCTTC
CDR3: CASSPSGNEQFF

V: TRBV4-3
length: 18
size: -
J: TRBJ2-7
D: TRBD1
DNA: TGCGCCAGCAGCCAATTTTCCGTTCCGGGACAGGGCTATTACGAGCAGTACTTC
CDR3: CASSQFSVPGQGYYEQYF

V: TRBV11-2
length: 13
size: -
J: TRBJ2-1
D: -
DNA: TGTGCCAGCAGCTTAGCGGGGTACGCTGAGCAGTTCTTC
CDR3: CASSLAGYAEQFF

V: TRBV20-1
length: 11
size: -
J: TRBJ2-1
D: -
DNA: TGCAGTGCTAGGGTCGGCAATGAGCAGTTCTTC
CDR3: CSARVGNEQFF

V: TRBV6-5
length: 13
size: few
J: TRBJ1-5
D: -
DNA: TGTGCCAGCAGTTATGAGGCTCGGGGGCCCCAGCATTTT
CDR3: CASSYEARGPQHF

V: TRBV30
length: 13
size: -
J: TRBJ1-2
D: -
DNA: TGTGCCTGGAGTCCTCGGGGGTCCTATGGCTACACCTTC
CDR3: CAWSPRGSYGYTF

V: TRBV2
length: 11
size: -
J: TRBJ2-7
D: TRBD2
DNA: TGTGCCAGCGGGGGGAGGGCCGAGCAGTACTTC
CDR3: CASGGRAEQYF

V: TRBV7-9
length: 13
size: -
J: TRBJ2-7
D: -
DNA: TGTGCCAGCAGCGGAACCGGGACATACGAGCAGTACTTC
CDR3: CASSGTGTYEQYF

V: TRBV30
length: 13
size: -
J: TRBJ2-7
D: -
DNA: TGTGCCTGGAGCGCGGGCCTAGAGGGGGTTCAGTACTTC
CDR3: CAWSAGLEGVQYF

V: TRBV7-2
length: 13
size: few
J: TRBJ2-7
D: -
DNA: TGTGCCAGCAGTCGGGACTTCTCCTACGAGCAGTACTTC
CDR3: CASSRDFSYEQYF

V: TRBV4-1
length: 19
size: -
J: TRBJ2-1
D: TRBD2
DNA: TGCGCCAGCAGCCAAGATGTGCTAGCGGGGGGACTCTCCTACAATGAGCAGTTCTTC
CDR3: CASSQDVLAGGLSYNEQFF

V: TRBV7-3
length: 18
size: -
J: TRBJ2-1
D: -
DNA: TGTGCCAGCAGCTCCTTAGGGGCTAGCGCCAACCTTTACTATGAGCAGTTCTTC
CDR3: CASSSLGASANLYYEQFF

V: TRBV12-5
length: 15
size: few
J: TRBJ2-1
D: TRBD1
DNA: TGTGCTAGTGGTTTGGGACAGGGGGCAAACAATGAGCAGTTCTTC
CDR3: CASGLGQGANNEQFF